Sequencing of this TCR beta chain was carried out in a study of radiation and T cells in renal cell carcinoma. Study-level results: In blood, top tumor clones expanded by 2 weeks, shrinking by 4.

Time point meaning: baseline pretreatment blood. Treatment: 15 Gy SBRT to primary tumor, nephrectomy 4 weeks later. Serial blood draws occurred at baseline and 2 and 4 weeks post-SBRT. The germline gives CDR1 LGHNA, CDR2 YNFKEQ. The CDR3 extends over 15 amino acids. V shed 6 bases and J shed 2 bases, with 15 bases lying between them. Only in-frame clones appear in the TCRdb table, and some are missing; sequencing was by immunoSEQ multiplex PCR. The sample yields 70,000 to 95,000 clones, over 75% seen once. Details on this clone: As yet, its antigen is unknown.

The sample in question was blood, obtained from a patient whose treatment included radiotherapy and nephrectomy. This receptor was taken from a man aged 55 to 70 with renal cell carcinoma. The chain combines TRBV4-2 with TRBJ2-3, with a weak D call TRBD1 (6 bases). CDR3 DNA sequence: TGTGCCAGCAGACAGGGACGGCCTTCCACAGATACGCAGTATTTT. Encoded protein: CASRQGRPSTDTQYF.